This T cell receptor beta chain was recorded in a study of cytomegalovirus exposure and HLA in healthy donors. On the study more broadly: The approximately 120 validation repertoires and the approximately 690 first-cohort repertoires shared a platform, a later analysis reported. Overall study results and limits: The finding came from a later analysis; first-cohort TCR clusters tended to co-occur in the 130 or so validation repertoires. The classifier was said to identify cytomegalovirus status with high specificity and sensitivity.

The germline V gene encodes CDR1 SGDLS and CDR2 YYNGEE. The CDR3 has 15 residues. Trimming stripped 0 bases from V and 4 bases from J, with 13 bases between. Repertoires were generated with immunoSEQ multiplex PCR, while TCRdb's copy carries only in-frame clones and drops some. In the table there are more than 300,000 clones, approximately 90% of which are singletons. About this clone: The antigen remains unidentified.

Sequences were obtained from PBMCs. The clonotype comes from a young woman in good health and CMV-seronegative. This chain connects TRBV9 to TRBJ1-2; D remains unclear. This CDR3 is CASSVDSTVPYGYTF. CDR3 DNA: TGTGCCAGCAGCGTAGACAGCACAGTCCCCTATGGCTACACCTTC.